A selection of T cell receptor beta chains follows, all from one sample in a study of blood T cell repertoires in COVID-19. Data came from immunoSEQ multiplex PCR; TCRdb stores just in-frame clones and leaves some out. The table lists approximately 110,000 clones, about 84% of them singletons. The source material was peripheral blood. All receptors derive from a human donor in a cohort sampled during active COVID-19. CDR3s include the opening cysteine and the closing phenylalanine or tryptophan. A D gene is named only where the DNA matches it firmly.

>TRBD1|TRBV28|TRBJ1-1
CASSSIGQGWNTEAFF
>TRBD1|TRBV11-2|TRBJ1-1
CASSLGRWDSQNTEAFF
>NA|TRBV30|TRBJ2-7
CAWSGGTNEQYF
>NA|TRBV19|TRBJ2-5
CASSTTTGILETQYF
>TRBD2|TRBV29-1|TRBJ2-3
CSVPNPLMGGADTQYF
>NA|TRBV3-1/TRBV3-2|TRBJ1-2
CASSQGLGYTF
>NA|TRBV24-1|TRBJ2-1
CATSDHRLKGRNEQFF
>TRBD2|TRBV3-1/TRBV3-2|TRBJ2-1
CASSLLLAGYNEQFF
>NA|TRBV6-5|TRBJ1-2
CASSYSGSPGASGYTF
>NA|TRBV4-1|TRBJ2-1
CASSQDGQGLDEQFF
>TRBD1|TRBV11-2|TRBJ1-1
CASSPTGGGRAFF
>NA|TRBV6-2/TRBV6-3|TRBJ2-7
CASSYTGDREDEQYF
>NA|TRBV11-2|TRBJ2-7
CASSQGLYYEQYF
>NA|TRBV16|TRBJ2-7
CASSQSQGYYEQYF
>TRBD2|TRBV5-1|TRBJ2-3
CASQLAGGADTQYF
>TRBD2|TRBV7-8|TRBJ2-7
CASSFFGTSGRGYEQYF
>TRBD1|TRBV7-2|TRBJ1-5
CASSLDSGGYQPQHF
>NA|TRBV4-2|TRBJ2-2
CASSQVLEVPTGELFF
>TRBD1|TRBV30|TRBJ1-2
CAWIRRPDRGNYGYTF
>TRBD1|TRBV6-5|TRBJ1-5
CASSDRGGQPQHF
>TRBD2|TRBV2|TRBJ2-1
CASSNSGRASYNEQFF
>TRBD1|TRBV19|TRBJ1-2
CASSDTGVRYGYTF
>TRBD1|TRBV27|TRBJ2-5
CASSSGGTGQETQYF
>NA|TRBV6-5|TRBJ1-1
CASSGQPKMNTEAFF
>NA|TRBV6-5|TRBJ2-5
CASTDTGWEETQYF
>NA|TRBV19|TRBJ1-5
CASTERVFSGLQPQHF
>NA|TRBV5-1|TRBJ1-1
CASSLSSHEAEAFF
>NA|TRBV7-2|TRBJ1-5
CASSPAGSSQLDQPQHF
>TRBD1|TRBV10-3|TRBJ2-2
CAISGDRAGSNTGELFF
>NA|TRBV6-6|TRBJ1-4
CASRKQGRDEKLFF
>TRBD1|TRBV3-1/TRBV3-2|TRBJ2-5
CASSQDLGTGGETQYF
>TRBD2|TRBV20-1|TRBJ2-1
CSASASGPGNEQFF
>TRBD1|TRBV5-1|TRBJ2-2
CASRSGTGYTGELFF
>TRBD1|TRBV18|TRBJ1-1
CASSTDRGEDFF
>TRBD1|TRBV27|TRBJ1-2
CASSLSGTARENYGYTF
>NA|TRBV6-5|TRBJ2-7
CAGGDRRVREQYF
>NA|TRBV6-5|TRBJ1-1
CASSLTQNTEAFF
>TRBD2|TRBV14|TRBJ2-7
CASSRGLANAYEQYF
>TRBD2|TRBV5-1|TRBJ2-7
CATANTPLAGVDEQYF
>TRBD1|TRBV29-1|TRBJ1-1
CSVDRGNTEAFF
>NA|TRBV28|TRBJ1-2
CASSLSQRRDF
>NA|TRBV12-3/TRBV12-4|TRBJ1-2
CASSPTLNYGYTF
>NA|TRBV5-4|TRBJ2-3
CASSSAADTQYF
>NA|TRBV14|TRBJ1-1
CASSLFRTEAFF
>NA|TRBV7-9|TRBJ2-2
CASSLLGGNTGELFF
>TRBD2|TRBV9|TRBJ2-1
CASSVAGGIYNEQFF
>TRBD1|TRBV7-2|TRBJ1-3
CASSGRTGGYGNTIYF
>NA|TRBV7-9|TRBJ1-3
CASSPDISGNTIYF
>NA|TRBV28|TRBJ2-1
CASSLLENEQFF
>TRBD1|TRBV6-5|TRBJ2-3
CASNKQGARPDTQYF
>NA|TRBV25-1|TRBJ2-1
CASRLSSYNEQFF
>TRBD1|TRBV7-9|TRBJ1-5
CASSLGSAGGAGQPQHF
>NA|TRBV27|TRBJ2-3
CASSPEHPGTDTQYF
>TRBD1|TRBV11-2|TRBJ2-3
CASRSGQIYSTDTQYF